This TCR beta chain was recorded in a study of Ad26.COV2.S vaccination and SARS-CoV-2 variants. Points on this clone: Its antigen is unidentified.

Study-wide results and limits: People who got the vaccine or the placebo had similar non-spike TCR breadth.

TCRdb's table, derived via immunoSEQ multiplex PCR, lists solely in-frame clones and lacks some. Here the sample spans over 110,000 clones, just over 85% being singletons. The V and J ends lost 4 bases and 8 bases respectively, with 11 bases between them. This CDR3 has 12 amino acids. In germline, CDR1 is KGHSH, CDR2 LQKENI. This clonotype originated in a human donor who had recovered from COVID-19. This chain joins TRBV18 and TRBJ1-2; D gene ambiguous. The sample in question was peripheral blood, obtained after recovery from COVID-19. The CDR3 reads CASSQEARGYTF. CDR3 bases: TGTGCCAGCTCACAAGAAGCGCGGGGCTACACCTTC.